This TCR beta chain was sequenced for a study of patients and donors after allogeneic stem cell transplantation. TCRdb analysed the RT-PCR reads with MiXCR anew, one entry per CDR3 protein. The sample has about 200,000 distinct CDR3 sequences, 41% seen once; the top ten hold about 30%. This clonotype originated in a human donor who was either an allogeneic HSCT recipient or a stem cell or donor lymphocyte infusion donor (not recorded which). It is not recorded whose cells these are; they may come from a transplant donor. The specimen sequenced was blood, either unsorted or a sorted T cell fraction (not recorded which).

The CDR3 nucleotides are TGTGCCAGCAGCTTAGGTTGGCAGGGCCGGTATGGCTACACCTTC. This encodes CASSLGWQGRYGYTF. The chain employs TRBV7-2 and TRBJ1-2, with D possibly being TRBD1 (5 bases). This CDR3 has 15 amino acids. From germline, CDR1 is SGHTA and CDR2 FQGNSA. V was clipped by 1 base and J by 5 bases, with 14 bases between them.